This TCR beta chain comes out of a study of neoadjuvant anti-PD-1 for oral cavity cancer. Time point given: after neoadjuvant nivolumab, at surgical resection. Profiling relied on immunoSEQ multiplex PCR, and the TCRdb table lists in-frame clones only, not all of them. The table records about 42,000 clones, approximately 80% of them present only once. This CDR3 comprises 15 residues. In germline, CDR1 is SGHAT, CDR2 FQNNGV. The V end lost 5 bases, the J end lost 2 bases, and 15 bases lay between the germline ends. The receptor's source is a person between 40 and 79 years old with oral cavity squamous cell carcinoma. V gene TRBV11-2 combines with J gene TRBJ1-2; D is undetermined. The source was PBMCs, collected after nivolumab (anti-PD-1) treatment. CDR3 region: CASSPTAGDNYGYTF. In DNA, the CDR3 is TGTGCCAGCAGCCCCACCGCGGGAGACAACTATGGCTACACCTTC.